A single T cell receptor (beta chain) is shown here with its context. The antigen remains unidentified. The primer mix had 60 Vbeta and 13 Jbeta primers. Using immunoSEQ multiplex PCR, the repertoire was profiled, and TCRdb retains in-frame clones only, with some absent. This sample has over 150,000 clones, with approximately 80% found just once. The sample comes from a study of cytomegalovirus exposure and HLA in healthy donors. Germline V gives CDR1 SGHRS, CDR2 YFSETQ. Trimming took 7 bases from V and 2 from J; bases not matched to a gene: 2. The CDR3 consists of 12 residues. Study-level findings and limits: A later look showed TCR association rates differing by HLA locus, highest for DRB1 and lowest for HLA-C. For most subjects, TCR beta sequences were reported to predict HLA-A and HLA-B alleles with accuracy.

The sample consisted of PBMCs. The clonotype comes from a woman aged 25 to 45 in good health and CMV-seropositive. This chain connects TRBV5-1 to TRBJ1-2, with 7 bases identical to TRBD1. CDR3 bases: TGCGCCAGCGGACAGGAAAACTATGGCTACACCTTC. This codes for CASGQENYGYTF. The entire variable domain, with the rest obtained from reference TRBV5-1 and TRBJ1-2, is as follows: KAGVTQTPRYLIKTRGQQVTLSCSPISGHRSVSWYQQTPGQGLQFLFEYFSETQRNKGNFPGRFSGRQFSNSRSEMNVSTLELGDSALYLCASGQENYGYTFGSGTRLTVV.